This passage covers 29 T cell receptor beta chains from one sample sequenced in a study of T cell responses to AZD1222 COVID-19 vaccine. Profiling relied on immunoSEQ multiplex PCR, and the TCRdb table lists in-frame clones only, not all of them. The sample gives 100,000 to 150,000 clones, about 90% of which show up once; about 7.7% is in the top ten. The specimen comprised peripheral blood, sampled 28 days after the second AZD1222 dose. These receptors all stem from an adult who received the AZD1222 COVID-19 vaccine.

J is TRBJ1-5 and V is TRBV3-1 (or the pseudogene TRBV3-2); 11 nucleotides line up with TRBD1. This CDR3 has 14 residues. CDR1 is LGHDT, CDR2 YNNKEL, per germline (reference sequence). Losses at the gene ends were 4 bases for V and 6 bases for J; bases not matched to a gene: 2. The CDR3 DNA reads as TGTGCCAGCAGCCTGGGACAGGGGGGTCAGCCCCAGCATTTT. Translated, it gives CASSLGQGGQPQHF.

This rearrangement joins TRBV5-1 to TRBJ2-2, with 9 bases matching TRBD2. V shed 5 bases and J 0 bases; nucleotides not matched to a gene: 8. Germline V gene sequence: CDR1 SGHRS, CDR2 YFSETQ. This CDR3 is 17 amino acids long. The chain's CDR3 is CASRWERGASNTGELFF. In DNA, the CDR3 is TGCGCCAGCAGGTGGGAGCGGGGGGCATCGAACACCGGGGAGCTGTTTTTT.

The chain couples TRBV10-3 to TRBJ2-7; D is undetermined. V was trimmed by 6 bases and J by 2 bases, leaving 5 bases between them. CDR1 and CDR2 from the germline V gene are ENHRY and SYGVKD. The CDR3 runs to 11 residues. The CDR3 loop is CAISEAYEQYF. CDR3 coding DNA: TGTGCCATCAGCGAGGCCTACGAGCAGTACTTC.

This clone was recorded only once. The chain employs TRBV6-5 and TRBJ1-2; the D gene is possibly TRBD1 (6 bases). Germline CDR1 is MNHEY and CDR2 is SVGAGI. Trimming removed 5 bases from V and 8 bases from J, with 9 bases in between. This CDR3 region has 11 residues. This chain's CDR3 is CASSPGTGYTF. The CDR3, as DNA: TGTGCCAGCAGTCCCGGGACAGGCTACACCTTC.

The chain carries TRBV23-1 and TRBJ1-4; a weak D match, TRBD1 (5 bases). TRBV23-1 counts as an open reading frame of uncertain function. Trimming took off 0 bases at V and 0 bases at J, with 14 bases between the two ends. The CDR3 runs to 18 residues. CDR3 loop: CASSQSPSTAATNEKLFF. The CDR3 coding sequence is TGCGCCAGCAGTCAATCTCCTTCGACAGCTGCAACTAATGAAAAACTGTTTTTT.

The chain uses TRBV2 and TRBJ1-5; 8 bases align to TRBD1. The CDR3 loop spans 13 amino acids. Germline CDR1 reads SNHLY; CDR2 reads FYNNEI. The trim removed 6 bases at V and 7 bases at J, leaving 5 bases unmatched. CDR3 bases: TGTGCCAGCAGCGACAGGGGCGGACAGCCCCAGCATTTT. Encoded protein: CASSDRGGQPQHF.

V usage is TRBV6-5 and J usage is TRBJ2-1; D unresolved. The germline V and J ends were trimmed by 5 bases and 8 bases, with 10 bases remaining between them. This CDR3 region has 12 residues. From germline, CDR1 is MNHEY and CDR2 SVGAGI. The CDR3 DNA sequence: TGTGCCAGCAGTACGCAGTTTGATGAGCAGTTCTTC. It codes for CASSTQFDEQFF.

The chain combines TRBV5-6 with TRBJ1-5; weak D call: TRBD1 (6 bases). The CDR3 length is 16 residues. Trimming took off 3 bases at V and 6 bases at J, with 19 bases between the two ends. The germline gives CDR1 SGHDT, CDR2 YYEEEE. The CDR3 DNA follows: TGTGCCAGCAGCTCAGGAGGGGGGTATCTCGTTCAGCCCCAGCATTTT. Amino acid sequence: CASSSGGGYLVQPQHF.

The chain has TRBV6-5 and TRBJ2-5; D may be TRBD1 (5 bases). The CDR3 extends over 15 amino acids. The germline V and J ends were trimmed by 0 bases and 5 bases, with 13 bases remaining between them. The germline V gene has CDR1 MNHEY and CDR2 SVGAGI. CDR3 DNA: TGTGCCAGCAGTTACTCCTCCAGGGCAGGGGAGACCCAGTACTTC. It codes for CASSYSSRAGETQYF.

This chain links TRBV18 with TRBJ1-5, with D perhaps matching TRBD1 (5 bases). V was trimmed by 6 bases and J by 3 bases, leaving 9 bases between them. This CDR3 is 13 amino acids long. CDR1 is KGHSH and CDR2 is LQKENI in the germline V gene. The CDR3 here is CASSGGYNQPQHF. The DNA for the CDR3 is TGTGCCAGCTCTGGGGGTTACAATCAGCCCCAGCATTTT.

The rearrangement uses TRBV5-1 and TRBJ1-6; 7 positions match TRBD1. Trimming removed 4 bases from V and 5 bases from J; junction bases left unmatched: 6. The CDR3 totals 15 residues. In germline, CDR1 is SGHRS, CDR2 YFSETQ. The CDR3 spells CASSAGQVNNSPLHF. CDR3 sequence (DNA): TGCGCCAGCAGCGCCGGACAGGTGAATAATTCACCCCTCCACTTT.

The gene calls are TRBV6-5 and TRBJ1-3; D remains ambiguous. Germline assignment: CDR1 MNHEY and CDR2 SVGAGI. The CDR3 is 15 amino acids. Trimming stripped 2 bases from V and 0 bases from J, with 8 bases between. CDR3 protein: CASSYGQISGNTIYF. The CDR3 nucleotides read TGTGCCAGCAGTTACGGTCAGATCTCTGGAAACACCATATATTTT.

The gene calls are TRBV4-1 and TRBJ1-1; D is unclear. CDR1 MGHRA and CDR2 YSYEKL come from the germline V gene. This CDR3 has 15 residues. Trimming left V 1 base short and J 1 base short, with 10 bases between. Here the CDR3 reads CASSQGHTGNTEAFF. CDR3 in DNA: TGCGCCAGCAGCCAAGGGCACACCGGGAACACTGAAGCTTTCTTT.

There are a few counts of this clone. The V and J genes are TRBV27 and TRBJ2-7; perhaps TRBD1 as D (5 bases). Trimming shortened V by 5 bases and J by 7 bases, and 9 bases separated the two germline ends. The CDR3 spans 11 residues. Germline assignment: CDR1 MNHEY and CDR2 SMNVEV (reference sequence). The CDR3 protein is CASSMGQEQYF. The CDR3 region has the DNA TGTGCCAGCAGTATGGGGCAGGAGCAGTACTTC.

J is TRBJ2-2 and V is TRBV29-1; D is unclear. The CDR3 has 15 amino acids. Trimming stripped 6 bases from V and 0 bases from J, with 14 bases between. Germline V gives CDR1 SQVTM, CDR2 ANQGSEA. CDR3 sequence reads: CSVPRFAPNTGELFF. As DNA, the CDR3 is TGCAGCGTACCTAGGTTTGCCCCGAACACCGGGGAGCTGTTTTTT.

The genes are TRBV19 and TRBJ1-6, with 8 bases fitting TRBD1. Germline assignment: CDR1 LNHDA and CDR2 SQIVND (reference sequence). V was clipped by 5 bases and J by 1 base; unmatched bases: 4. The CDR3 has 16 amino acids. CDR3 in DNA: TGTGCCAGTAGTGCAACAGGGGGTTCCTATAATTCACCCCTCCACTTT. It codes for CASSATGGSYNSPLHF.

The chain employs TRBV10-1 and TRBJ2-3; D tentatively fits TRBD1 or TRBD2 (5 bases each). The V end lost 4 bases, the J end lost 1 base, and 6 bases lay between the germline ends. From germline, CDR1 is WNHNN and CDR2 SYGVQD (reference sequence). The CDR3 has 13 amino acids. The CDR3 DNA sequence: TGCGCCAGCAGTGGGGGACGCACAGATACGCAGTATTTT. Protein sequence: CASSGGRTDTQYF.

This chain joins TRBV27 and TRBJ2-3, with D maybe TRBD1 (6 bases). V gave up 2 bases and J gave up 0 bases, with 12 bases separating them. The germline CDR1 and CDR2 sequences are MNHEY and SMNVEV (reference sequence). This CDR3 region has 16 residues. CDR3 bases: TGTGCCAGCAGTTTAATGTTTCAGGGGAGCACAGATACGCAGTATTTT. Its translation is CASSLMFQGSTDTQYF.

Regarding this clone: The junction and the germline gene differ at one end; a read error may be behind it. The chain links TRBV10-3 to TRBJ2-5; maybe TRBD2 (6 bases). The CDR3 runs 15 residues. Germline values: CDR1 ENHRY, CDR2 SYGVKD. The DNA for the CDR3 is TGTGCCATCAGTGAGCCTAGCGAGGCTCAAGTGACCCAGTACTTC. Protein product: CAISEPSEAQVTQYF.

This chain uses TRBV6-1 with TRBJ2-2; D might be TRBD1 or TRBD2, each matching 5 bases. Per germline, CDR1 MNHNS and CDR2 SASEGT. Trimming removed 3 bases at V and 5 bases at J, with 10 bases between. The CDR3 extends over 14 amino acids. CDR3 DNA: TGTGCCAGCAGTGAGAGCTGGGGGACCGGGGAGCTGTTTTTT. Amino acids: CASSESWGTGELFF.

This CDR3 reads CASSLGSSSTDTQYF. In DNA, the CDR3 is TGCGCCAGCAGCTTGGGGAGCTCTAGCACAGATACGCAGTATTTT. V and J are TRBV5-1 and TRBJ2-3; the D is unclear. CDR3 length: 15 residues. The V end was cut by 0 bases, the J end by 0 bases, with 8 bases between. Germline CDR1 is SGHRS and CDR2 is YFSETQ.

The chain recombines TRBV18 with TRBJ1-6; D is ambiguous. The germline V gene has CDR1 KGHSH and CDR2 LQKENI. V gave up 2 bases and J gave up 8 bases, with 4 bases separating them. This CDR3 spans 12 amino acids. The CDR3 protein is CASSPEDSPLHF. CDR3 coding DNA: TGTGCCAGCTCACCAGAGGATTCACCCCTCCACTTT. Together with reference TRBV18 and TRBJ1-6, the CDR3 gives the full variable domain: NAGVMQNPRHLVRRRGQEARLRCSPMKGHSHVYWYRQLPEEGLKFMVYLQKENIIDESGMPKERFSAEFPKEGPSILRIQQVVRGDSAAYFCASSPEDSPLHFGNGTRLTVT.

The rearrangement joins TRBV4-1 to TRBJ1-3; 7 bases map to TRBD1. Germline assignment: CDR1 MGHRA and CDR2 YSYEKL. The ends lost 0 bases at V and 4 bases at J; junction bases unmatched: 12. This CDR3 contains 18 residues. CDR3 amino acids: CASSQDKSKGARGNTIYF. The CDR3 region has the DNA TGCGCCAGCAGCCAAGATAAGAGTAAGGGGGCTCGAGGAAACACCATATATTTT.

The rearrangement joins TRBV7-9 to TRBJ2-7; possibly TRBD1 for D (5 bases). The CDR3 extends over 13 amino acids. V was pared by 1 base and J by 6 bases, with 10 bases between. CDR1 and CDR2 (germline): SEHNR, FQNEAQ (reference sequence). CDR3 coding DNA: TGTGCCAGCAGCTTAGAGAATCAGGGCGAGCAGTACTTC. This sequence encodes CASSLENQGEQYF.

The chain combines TRBV21-1 with TRBJ1-1. TRBV21-1 is shown as a pseudogene. The CDR3 covers 13 residues. CDR3 protein: CARRGAENTEAFF. The CDR3 DNA reads TGTGCCAGGCGGGGGGCTGAGAACACTGAAGCTTTCTTT.

The V gene is TRBV7-9, the J gene TRBJ1-5; 7 bases align to TRBD1. V shed 2 bases, J shed 5 bases, and the junction held 6 bases outside the gene matches. Germline-derived CDR1 and CDR2 are SEHNR and FQNEAQ (reference sequence). This CDR3 spans 15 amino acids. Written as DNA, the CDR3 is TGTGCCAGCAGCTTAATGGGGACAGTCGATCAGCCCCAGCATTTT. As protein: CASSLMGTVDQPQHF.

The chain uses TRBV28 and TRBJ2-3; 7 nucleotides line up with TRBD2. Germline lookup yields CDR1 MDHEN and CDR2 SYDVKM. This CDR3 comprises 15 residues. J lost 0 bases, V lost 11 bases, and 11 bases had no gene match. The CDR3 here is CAGGVGDESTDTQYF. CDR3 sequence (DNA): TGTGCCGGGGGGGTAGGGGATGAGAGCACAGATACGCAGTATTTT.

This chain joins TRBV5-1 and TRBJ2-1; D is possibly TRBD2 (6 bases). CDR1 SGHRS and CDR2 YFSETQ come from the germline V gene. This CDR3 is built from 15 residues. V lost 2 bases, J lost 3 bases, and 12 bases lay in between. The CDR3: CASSFGGMGYNEQFF. The CDR3 DNA sequence: TGCGCCAGCAGCTTCGGCGGGATGGGCTACAATGAGCAGTTCTTC.

This rearrangement joins TRBV4-2 to TRBJ2-1; no clear D. The germline gives CDR1 LGHNA, CDR2 YNFKEQ. V was shortened by 1 base and J by 1 base, with 11 bases between the two germline ends. The CDR3 length is 16 residues. The CDR3 here is CASSQASRASYNEQFF. CDR3 nucleotide sequence: TGTGCCAGCAGCCAAGCGAGCCGGGCATCCTACAATGAGCAGTTCTTC.